These T cell receptor beta chains were read from a single sample in a study of blood T cell repertoires in COVID-19. This table comes from immunoSEQ multiplex PCR, and its TCRdb copy is limited to in-frame clones, with some not included. The data contain roughly 220,000 clones, more than 80% of them singletons. The sequenced sample was PBMCs or T cells enriched from blood (not recorded which). These receptors came from a woman between 35 and 50 years old with acute COVID-19. Both conserved end residues are part of each CDR3. A D gene is named only where the DNA matches it firmly. Not every row has a clone size; where given, it reads once, few, many or a size class.

size: NA; D: NA; J: TRBJ1-2; V: TRBV4-1; CDR3: CASSQDHSGSSYGYTF; DNA: TGCGCCAGCAGCCAAGATCATTCGGGATCCAGCTATGGCTACACCTTC
size: NA; D: TRBD2; J: TRBJ2-1; V: TRBV11-3; CDR3: CASSSRIAGGNHNEQFF; DNA: TGTGCCAGCAGCTCACGAATAGCGGGGGGGAACCACAATGAGCAGTTCTTC
size: NA; D: TRBD1; J: TRBJ1-2; V: TRBV28; CDR3: CASSPPRDRGRVGYGYTF; DNA: TGTGCCAGCAGCCCCCCTAGAGACAGGGGGCGTGTGGGCTATGGCTACACCTTC
size: NA; D: NA; J: TRBJ1-1; V: TRBV29-1; CDR3: CSVERLAMNTEAFF; DNA: TGCAGCGTTGAACGGTTAGCGATGAACACTGAAGCTTTCTTT
size: NA; D: TRBD1; J: TRBJ1-1; V: TRBV4-3; CDR3: CASSQEHRGNTEAFF; DNA: TGCGCCAGCAGCCAAGAACACAGGGGGAACACTGAAGCTTTCTTT
size: NA; D: TRBD1; J: TRBJ1-2; V: TRBV28; CDR3: CASSRTGYGYTF; DNA: TGTGCCAGCAGTCGGACAGGCTATGGCTACACCTTC
size: NA; D: NA; J: TRBJ1-5; V: TRBV2; CDR3: CASSGRLGNQPQHF; DNA: TGTGCCAGCAGCGGGAGGCTTGGCAATCAGCCCCAGCATTTT
size: NA; D: NA; J: TRBJ1-2; V: TRBV6-4; CDR3: CASSVDGGDYGYTF; DNA: TGTGCCAGCAGTGTTGATGGCGGGGACTATGGCTACACCTTC
size: NA; D: NA; J: TRBJ1-6; V: TRBV3-1/TRBV3-2; CDR3: CASSKQGSYNSPLHF; DNA: TGTGCCAGCAGTAAACAGGGATCCTATAATTCACCCCTCCACTTT
size: NA; D: NA; J: TRBJ1-1; V: TRBV25-1; CDR3: CASSELRGRGMYTEAFF; DNA: TGTGCCAGCAGTGAATTAAGGGGGAGAGGGATGTACACTGAAGCTTTCTTT
size: NA; D: NA; J: TRBJ1-2; V: TRBV9; CDR3: CASSAQKTDSYGYTF; DNA: TGTGCCAGCAGCGCACAAAAGACGGACAGCTATGGCTACACCTTC
size: NA; D: NA; J: TRBJ1-6; V: TRBV9; CDR3: CASSVRGTDSPLHF; DNA: TGTGCCAGCAGCGTCAGGGGTACGGATTCACCCCTCCACTTT
size: NA; D: TRBD1; J: TRBJ2-1; V: TRBV9; CDR3: CASSVAGTANNEQFF; DNA: TGTGCCAGCAGCGTAGCCGGGACAGCCAACAATGAGCAGTTCTTC
size: NA; D: NA; J: TRBJ1-5; V: TRBV14; CDR3: CASSQAGVKWPQHF; DNA: TGTGCCAGCAGCCAAGCAGGGGTCAAGTGGCCCCAGCATTTT
size: once; D: NA; J: TRBJ1-2; V: TRBV7-3; CDR3: CASSLGTGGIGSGYTF; DNA: TGTGCCAGCAGCTTAGGGACGGGAGGGATCGGGTCTGGCTACACCTTC
size: few; D: NA; J: TRBJ1-1; V: TRBV5-1; CDR3: CASSLGEINTEAFF; DNA: TGCGCCAGCAGCTTGGGGGAGATCAACACTGAAGCTTTCTTT
size: NA; D: NA; J: TRBJ1-1; V: TRBV12-3/TRBV12-4; CDR3: CASSPGTHTEAFF; DNA: TGTGCCAGCAGCCCAGGGACTCACACTGAAGCTTTCTTT
size: NA; D: TRBD1; J: TRBJ2-2; V: TRBV6-2/TRBV6-3; CDR3: CASSQTGVSGELFF; DNA: TGTGCCAGCAGTCAAACAGGGGTCTCTGGGGAGCTGTTTTTT
size: NA; D: TRBD1; J: TRBJ2-1; V: TRBV5-1; CDR3: CASSDGTALEQFF; DNA: TGCGCCAGCAGCGATGGGACAGCTCTTGAGCAGTTCTTC
size: few; D: NA; J: TRBJ2-2; V: TRBV19; CDR3: CASSMRQGSTGELFF; DNA: TGTGCCAGTAGTATGAGGCAGGGTAGTACCGGGGAGCTGTTTTTT
size: NA; D: NA; J: TRBJ1-5; V: TRBV2; CDR3: CASSEALLGGIGQPQHF; DNA: TGTGCCAGCAGTGAAGCGCTTCTCGGGGGTATAGGACAGCCCCAGCATTTT
size: NA; D: NA; J: TRBJ1-2; V: TRBV7-8; CDR3: CASSLEGEYGYTF; DNA: TGTGCCAGCAGCTTAGAAGGGGAATATGGCTACACCTTC
size: NA; D: TRBD1; J: TRBJ2-7; V: TRBV7-8; CDR3: CASSSPIGTGRREQYF; DNA: TGTGCCAGCAGCTCACCTATAGGGACAGGGCGCCGGGAGCAGTACTTC
size: NA; D: TRBD1; J: TRBJ1-1; V: TRBV5-1; CDR3: CASSPADRVNTEAFF; DNA: TGCGCCAGCAGCCCCGCGGACAGGGTAAACACTGAAGCTTTCTTT
size: NA; D: NA; J: TRBJ2-5; V: TRBV12-5; CDR3: CASAHPVKQWTQYF; DNA: TGTGCTAGTGCCCACCCCGTCAAACAATGGACCCAGTACTTC
size: NA; D: NA; J: TRBJ2-3; V: TRBV9; CDR3: CASSPRRESTDTQYF; DNA: TGTGCCAGCAGCCCCCGCCGGGAGAGCACAGATACGCAGTATTTT
size: NA; D: NA; J: TRBJ2-7; V: TRBV7-2; CDR3: CASSKSGLVSFEQYF; DNA: TGTGCCAGCAGCAAATCGGGACTCGTCTCCTTCGAGCAGTACTTC
size: NA; D: TRBD1; J: TRBJ1-1; V: TRBV7-8; CDR3: CASSSSTGGGGGTEAFF; DNA: TGTGCCAGCAGCTCGTCGACAGGGGGCGGTGGTGGCACTGAAGCTTTCTTT
size: NA; D: NA; J: TRBJ2-5; V: TRBV27; CDR3: CASRKGDGETQYF; DNA: TGTGCCAGCAGGAAAGGGGATGGCGAGACCCAGTACTTC